The T cell receptor (beta chain) described here comes from a study of blood T cells in healthy people across ages. Study-wide results and limits: A roughly linear age-dependent decrease characterized TCR beta diversity per million T cells.

This CDR3 has 12 amino acids. Germline V CDR1 and CDR2: SQVTM, ANQGSEA. With regard to this clonotype: Its antigen is undetermined.

Together with a sample-barcoded 5' primer, a J-beta primer mix was included in a second PCR lasting 7 to 11 cycles. Every cDNA molecule carried a tag from a template-switch adaptor bearing 12 random nucleotides. Each CDR3 protein is one row after TCRdb ran MiXCR on the 5' RACE reads. The sample lists hundreds of thousands of distinct CDR3 sequences; 20% to 25% were seen once. Per-sample yields of isolated PBMCs were at least 6.5 million. This chain links TRBV29-1 with TRBJ2-5, with D possibly TRBD2 on 6 matching bases. The J call is in doubt because the DNA end fits TRBJ2-1 better. The material sequenced was blood. The TCR originated in a man in his sixties or seventies in good health. The CDR3 nucleotides are TGCAGCGGGGATGGCGGGACGAATGAGCAGTTCTTC. This codes for CSGDGGTNEQFF.